This entry lists 26 T cell receptor beta chains sequenced from one sample in a study of cytomegalovirus exposure and HLA in healthy donors. The PCR contained 60 Vbeta and 13 Jbeta primers. The data were produced by immunoSEQ multiplex PCR, yet TCRdb's version contains in-frame clones alone and is incomplete. Among 150,000 or so clones, just over 75% were seen once, and the ten largest hold about 1.6%. Sequenced sample: PBMCs. The receptors stem from a man in his forties in good health and CMV-seronegative.

The chain has TRBV20-1 and TRBJ2-1; D perhaps matches TRBD2 (5 bases). Trimming took 5 bases from V and 8 from J, leaving 10 bases between them. Per the germline V gene, CDR1 is DFQATT and CDR2 is SNEGSKA (reference sequence). The CDR3 extends over 11 amino acids. The CDR3: CSAPLADEQFF. The CDR3 DNA sequence: TGCAGTGCTCCTCTAGCAGATGAGCAGTTCTTC.

V is TRBV18 and J is TRBJ2-3; 7 bases map to TRBD1. Looked up from germline, CDR1 is KGHSH and CDR2 is LQKENI. The CDR3 runs 15 residues. V lost 3 bases and J lost 0; bases outside the gene matches: 3. This chain's CDR3 is CASSPDRHSTDTQYF. Written as DNA, the CDR3 is TGTGCCAGCTCACCGGACAGGCATAGCACAGATACGCAGTATTTT.

This clone was seen once. The J gene is TRBJ1-6, the V gene TRBV18, with 8 bases fitting TRBD1. The CDR3 totals 16 residues. V was clipped by 0 bases and J by 10 bases; unmatched bases: 8. Germline-derived CDR1 and CDR2 are KGHSH and LQKENI. The CDR3 spells CASSPPLDDRGSPLHF. CDR3 sequence (DNA): TGTGCCAGCTCACCACCGTTAGACGACAGGGGCTCACCCCTCCACTTT.

V usage is TRBV6-1 and J usage is TRBJ2-3; possibly TRBD2 for D (5 bases). Per germline, CDR1 MNHNS and CDR2 SASEGT. The CDR3 loop spans 16 amino acids. The V end lost 1 base, the J end lost 9 bases, and 20 bases lay between the germline ends. The DNA of the CDR3 is TGTGCCAGCAGTGAAGAGGGCTGGTTAAGAGGGTTCACGCAGTATTTT. This gives the protein CASSEEGWLRGFTQYF.

This clone was recorded a few times. This chain joins TRBV15 and TRBJ2-3; 12 nucleotides align to TRBD1. Germline V gene lookup returns CDR1 LNHNV and CDR2 YYDKDF (reference sequence). Unmatched junction bases numbered 6, after V lost 1 base and J lost 4 bases. The CDR3 extends over 17 amino acids. CDR3 protein: CATSRAKGQGAADTQYF. CDR3 DNA: TGTGCCACCAGCAGAGCGAAGGGACAGGGGGCCGCAGATACGCAGTATTTT.

V gene TRBV28 combines with J gene TRBJ1-5; possibly TRBD1 for D (5 bases). This CDR3 region has 13 residues. Looked up from germline, CDR1 is MDHEN and CDR2 is SYDVKM. The V end was cut by 5 bases, the J end by 5 bases, with 10 bases between. Here the CDR3 DNA reads TGTGCCAGCAGTGCGCAGGGTTATCAGCCCCAGCATTTT. Protein product: CASSAQGYQPQHF.

The V call is TRBV6-1, the J call TRBJ2-1; 8 bases line up with TRBD1. CDR1 and CDR2 (germline): MNHNS, SASEGT. The J segment lost 6 bases and the V segment lost 6 bases, leaving 10 bases of the junction unmatched. This CDR3 comprises 15 residues. CDR3 DNA sequence: TGTGCCAGCAGCGCCGGGACAGGTGGTTTCAATGAGCAGTTCTTC. It translates to CASSAGTGGFNEQFF.

This clone showed up just once. The V and J genes are TRBV19 and TRBJ1-1; D gene unclear. The CDR3 contains 15 residues. The germline gives CDR1 LNHDA, CDR2 SQIVND (reference sequence). Trimming removed 5 bases from V and 1 base from J, with 14 bases in between. The CDR3 spells CASSSWILGNTEAFF. The DNA for the CDR3 is TGTGCCAGTAGTTCGTGGATTCTAGGGAACACTGAAGCTTTCTTT.

V is TRBV7-9 and J is TRBJ2-1, with 9 bases that match TRBD2. V lost 3 bases, J lost 6 bases, and 3 bases stayed unmatched. The CDR3 runs 14 residues. From germline, CDR1 is SEHNR and CDR2 FQNEAQ (reference sequence). CDR3 DNA: TGTGCCAGCAGCTTGATAGCGGGAGCCAATGAGCAGTTCTTC. Encoded protein: CASSLIAGANEQFF.

The rearrangement uses TRBV4-1 and TRBJ1-1, with a possible D match to TRBD1 (6 bases). Trimming pared 4 bases from V and 4 bases from J, leaving 7 bases between. The CDR3 sequence is 12 residues long. The germline V gene has CDR1 MGHRA and CDR2 YSYEKL. This CDR3 reads CASSPRGTEAFF. The CDR3 DNA reads as TGCGCCAGCAGCCCCAGGGGCACTGAAGCTTTCTTT.

V gene TRBV9 combines with J gene TRBJ1-1; D is perhaps TRBD1 (5 bases). The V gene's germline CDR1 is SGDLS and CDR2 YYNGEE. Trimming cost V 0 bases and J 6 bases, with 15 bases left between them. This CDR3 comprises 15 residues. This CDR3 is CASSVATGGGAEAFF. The CDR3 nucleotides read TGTGCCAGCAGCGTAGCGACCGGGGGGGGAGCTGAAGCTTTCTTT.

J is TRBJ2-3 and V is TRBV4-2; TRBD2 matches at 8 bases. Trimming took 4 bases from V and 0 from J; bases not matched to a gene: 6. The CDR3 runs 16 residues. The germline CDR1 and CDR2 sequences are LGHNA and YNFKEQ. DNA for the CDR3: TGTGCCAGCAGCCCCCGACTAGCGCGTAGCACAGATACGCAGTATTTT. As protein: CASSPRLARSTDTQYF.

A single count supports this clone. The rearrangement uses TRBV7-8 and TRBJ1-3; no firm D call. Germline values: CDR1 SGHVS, CDR2 FQNEAQ. The germline V and J ends were trimmed by 5 bases and 4 bases, with 21 bases remaining between them. This CDR3 has 17 residues. The CDR3: CASSALGGFDLGNTIYF. CDR3 nucleotides: TGTGCCAGCAGCGCCCTGGGAGGGTTTGATTTGGGAAACACCATATATTTT.

V usage is TRBV28 and J usage is TRBJ2-5; D remains unclear. The J call is doubtful: the DNA matches TRBJ2-7 better. In germline, CDR1 is MDHEN, CDR2 SYDVKM. CDR3 length: 11 residues. The CDR3 sequence is CASSNDYEQYF. For the CDR3, the DNA is TGTGCCAGCAGTAATGACTACGAGCAGTACTTC.

This sequence joins TRBV28 and TRBJ1-3, with D perhaps TRBD1 (6 bases). Looked up from germline, CDR1 is MDHEN and CDR2 is SYDVKM. V dropped 6 bases and J dropped 0 bases, with 15 bases sitting between them. The CDR3 has 16 amino acids. CDR3 nucleotide sequence: TGTGCCAGCAGCACCGGGACACAGTCCTCTGGAAACACCATATATTTT. Translated, it gives CASSTGTQSSGNTIYF.

On this clone itself: It is likely a read error, because the conserved phenylalanine at the end of the CDR3 is missing. This chain links TRBV6-5 with TRBJ1-2, with 7 bases identical to TRBD1. V shed 8 bases and J 5 bases; nucleotides not matched to a gene: 11. Germline values: CDR1 MNHEY, CDR2 SVGAGI. This CDR3 has 14 residues. This CDR3 is CASGYGTATYGYTL. CDR3 coding DNA: TGTGCCAGCGGCTACGGGACAGCGACTTATGGCTACACCCTC.

This clone appeared once. The chain has TRBV21-1 and TRBJ1-4; TRBD1 is the table's D call, not checked against the DNA. TRBV21-1 is tagged as a pseudogene. This CDR3 has 20 residues. CDR3 nucleotide sequence: TGTGCCAGCAGCAAAGTTGAAGGACAGGGGGCGCCTGCAACTAATGAAAAACTGTTTTTT. Translating gives CASSKVEGQGAPATNEKLFF.

The chain uses TRBV7-3 and TRBJ2-3, with 7 bases matching TRBD2. Losses at the gene ends were 1 base for V and 5 bases for J; bases not matched to a gene: 9. CDR3 length: 16 residues. Per the germline V gene, CDR1 is SGHTA and CDR2 is FQGTGA. CDR3 DNA sequence: TGTGCCAGCAGCTTAATAGGGAGGGCCAGTGTAGATACGCAGTATTTT. Its protein product is CASSLIGRASVDTQYF.

The rearrangement uses TRBV4-1 and TRBJ2-1, with 10 bases fitting TRBD2. The ends lost 6 bases at V and 2 bases at J; junction bases unmatched: 10. CDR3 length equals 17 residues. Germline V lookup: CDR1 MGHRA, CDR2 YSYEKL. The CDR3 coding sequence is TGCGCCAGCAGTCCTCCGGGGAGCGGGAGGGCCTACAATGAGCAGTTCTTC. Translated, it gives CASSPPGSGRAYNEQFF.

The chain combines TRBV5-6 with TRBJ2-5; possibly TRBD2 for D (5 bases). V was pared by 3 bases and J by 3 bases, with 9 bases between. The CDR3 is 13 amino acids. The germline gives CDR1 SGHDT, CDR2 YYEEEE. In nucleotides, the CDR3 is TGTGCCAGCAGCTCGGGGTTTAAAGAGACCCAGTACTTC. Amino acid sequence: CASSSGFKETQYF.

The chain has TRBV14 and TRBJ2-2, with D possibly matching TRBD2 (7 bases). V was shortened by 2 bases and J by 2 bases, with 9 bases between the two germline ends. The CDR3 contains 15 residues. The germline CDR1 and CDR2 sequences are SGHDN and FVKESK. The CDR3 DNA reads as TGTGCCAGCAGCCAATGGGGGGGCAACACCGGGGAGCTGTTTTTT. Translation: CASSQWGGNTGELFF.

About this clone: An end of the junction differs from the germline gene, which may be a read error. This rearrangement joins TRBV6-1 to TRBJ2-4, with a possible D match to TRBD2 (5 bases). The CDR3 has 14 amino acids. The V gene's germline CDR1 is MNHNS and CDR2 SASEGT. Here the CDR3 reads CASREGLAKNSQYF. Here the CDR3 DNA reads TGTGCCAGCAGAGAGGGATTAGCCAAAAACAGTCAGTACTTC.

Comments on this clone: Other DNA sequences in this sample translate to the same CDR3. V usage is TRBV29-1 and J usage is TRBJ1-5; 8 positions agree with TRBD1. Germline CDR1 reads SQVTM; CDR2 reads ANQGSEA. The J segment lost 6 bases and the V segment lost 7 bases, leaving 5 bases of the junction unmatched. This CDR3 spans 12 amino acids. CDR3 coding DNA: TGCAGCGCCGGACAGGGTGGTCAGCCCCAGCATTTT. It yields the protein CSAGQGGQPQHF.

The chain employs TRBV28 and TRBJ2-7, with TRBD1 matching over 10 bases. Per the germline V gene, CDR1 is MDHEN and CDR2 is SYDVKM. J gave up 3 bases and V 2 bases, and 13 bases lay outside the gene matches. This CDR3 has 18 residues. CDR3 loop: CASSLAVRQGALGYEQYF. The DNA for the CDR3 is TGTGCCAGCAGTTTAGCGGTGAGACAGGGGGCCCTGGGCTACGAGCAGTACTTC. The whole variable domain, filled in from reference TRBV28 and TRBJ2-7, reads DVKVTQSSRYLVKRTGEKVFLECVQDMDHENMFWYRQDPGLGLRLIYFSYDVKMKEKGDIPEGYSVSREKKERFSLILESASTNQTSMYLCASSLAVRQGALGYEQYFGPGTRLTVT.

The chain is built from TRBV14 and TRBJ2-1; D call uncertain. Trimming took 4 bases from V and 6 from J, leaving 7 bases between them. The germline CDR1 and CDR2 sequences are SGHDN and FVKESK. This CDR3 comprises 12 residues. In DNA, the CDR3 is TGTGCCAGCAGCCTTAGCCCCAATGAGCAGTTCTTC. Amino acid sequence: CASSLSPNEQFF.

There are a few counts of this clone. This chain uses TRBV11-3 with TRBJ2-2, with a weak D call TRBD2 (6 bases). Germline V lookup: CDR1 SGHNT, CDR2 YENEEA. Between the trimmed V and J ends, which lost 5 bases and 3 bases, there was a span of 10 bases. The CDR3 has 14 residues. The CDR3 reads CASSAGTYTGELFF. The CDR3 nucleotides read TGTGCCAGCAGCGCAGGGACTTACACCGGGGAGCTGTTTTTT.